The 7 T cell receptor beta chains below come from one sample, sequenced in a study of T cells in women clearing cervical HPV infection. Clones were read by immunoSEQ multiplex PCR, and TCRdb kept only the in-frame ones, dropping some. The table for this sample gives some 25,000 clones. The sequenced material came from blood buffy coat. The source is a woman aged 18 to 75 with a cervical HPV16 infection that either progressed to CIN3+ or cleared (not recorded which).

As for this clone: The CDR3 extends 3 residues past the end of the read, so its final part is completed from the germline J gene. V is TRBV29-1 and J is TRBJ2-1; 8 bases map to TRBD2. Germline loops: CDR1 SQVTM, CDR2 ANQGSEA. This CDR3 is 13 amino acids long. After removal of 7 bases from V and 2 bases from J, the junction contained 4 bases not matched to a gene. CDR3 DNA, as far as it was read: TGCAGCGGCGGTAGCGGGACCTACAATGAG. This encodes CSGGSGTYNE. The CDR3, in full, reads CSGGSGTYNEQFF.

As to this clone: Read sequence stops 3 residues before the CDR3 end, and the germline J gene provides the missing end. The chain has TRBV19 and TRBJ1-2, with a possible D match to TRBD1 (6 bases). CDR1 LNHDA and CDR2 SQIVND come from the germline V gene (reference sequence). The CDR3 contains 19 residues. Partial CDR3 DNA: TGTGCCAGTAGTATAGCCGGGACTAGGGAGGGGGACTCCTACAATGAC. It encodes CASSIAGTREGDSYND. The full CDR3 protein reads CASSIAGTREGDSYNDYTF.

Notes on this clone: The DNA ends 3 residues before the CDR3 does, and the rest of the CDR3 is filled in from the germline J gene. The J gene is TRBJ1-2, the V gene TRBV18; a weak D match, TRBD1 (6 bases). Germline V gene sequence: CDR1 KGHSH, CDR2 LQKENI. The CDR3 runs 16 residues. The CDR3 protein is CASSPGLRGTSYDYTF. CDR3 bases read: TGTGCCAGCTCACCTGGGTTGAGGGGGACCTCCTACGAC. Full variable domain (outside the CDR3, taken from reference TRBV18 and TRBJ1-2): NAGVMQNPRHLVRRRGQEARLRCSPMKGHSHVYWYRQLPEEGLKFMVYLQKENIIDESGMPKERFSAEFPKEGPSILRIQQVVRGDSAAYFCASSPGLRGTSYDYTFGSGTRLTVV.

With respect to this clone: From the germline J gene comes the end of the CDR3, since the read stops 3 residues before it. The chain recombines TRBV6-1 with TRBJ2-7; 12 bases align to TRBD2. Germline trimming cut 4 bases from V and 4 bases from J; bases unmatched to any gene: 8. From germline, CDR1 is MNHNS and CDR2 SASEGT. The CDR3 is 16 residues long. The CDR3 sequence is CASSGRTSGIGYEQYF. CDR3 bases read: TGTGCCAGCAGTGGCCGGACTAGCGGGATTGGATACGAG.

As regards this clone: The read ends 3 residues shy of where the CDR3 ends; the end is completed using the germline J gene. Different DNA sequences within this sample yield the same CDR3. The J gene is TRBJ2-7, the V gene TRBV5-1; D is perhaps TRBD2 (7 bases). Germline-derived CDR1 and CDR2 are SGHRS and YFSETQ. This CDR3 has 14 residues. The V end was cut by 4 bases, the J end by 6 bases, with 17 bases between. CDR3 bases read: TGCGCCAGCAGCCCAGAGACGGGGGGCAGCGAG. It encodes CASSPETGGSE. From start to end, the CDR3 is CASSPETGGSEQYF.

In the case of this clone: From the germline J gene comes the end of the CDR3, since the read stops 3 residues before it. The chain recombines TRBV5-1 with TRBJ1-6; TRBD1 matches at 7 bases. Germline V gives CDR1 SGHRS, CDR2 YFSETQ. Germline trimming cut 1 base from V and 4 bases from J; bases unmatched to any gene: 8. The CDR3 length is 17 residues. CDR3 DNA (partial): TGCGCCAGCAGCTTGTGGTCCGACAGGGCTTATAATTCACCC. It is translated as CASSLWSDRAYNSP. In full, the CDR3 reads CASSLWSDRAYNSPLHF.

Notes on this clone: The read is 3 residues too short to cover the CDR3 end, so that end is filled in from the germline J gene. The chain carries TRBV20-1 and TRBJ1-4, with D tentatively TRBD1 (5 bases). The CDR3 is 12 amino acids. The germline V gene has CDR1 DFQATT and CDR2 SNEGSKA (reference sequence). The CDR3 bases that were read are TGCAGTGCTAGAGAGGGGGGAGGGAAA. It yields the protein CSAREGGGK. The whole CDR3 reads CSAREGGGKLFF.